This section outlines one T cell receptor beta chain sequence together with its context. Its target is not known. The sample belongs to a study of cytomegalovirus exposure and HLA in healthy donors. Study in general: A later analysis reported the same platform for the roughly 110 validation repertoires and the 666 first-cohort repertoires.

The data were produced by immunoSEQ multiplex PCR, yet TCRdb's version contains in-frame clones alone and is incomplete. Seen here are roughly 120,000 clones, 88% observed once, and the top ten hold around 2%. Notes on the study in general: The classifier reportedly diagnosed cytomegalovirus status with high sensitivity and specificity.

The sample comprised PBMCs. This TCR derives from a man aged 18 to 30 in good health and CMV-seronegative.

This CDR3 reads CASSVAGGNLHTEAFF. The CDR3 DNA is TGTGCCAGCAGCGTAGCGGGGGGCAATCTTCACACTGAAGCTTTCTTT. The V call is TRBV9, the J call TRBJ1-1; possibly TRBD1 for D (6 bases). V lost 0 bases and J 3 bases, leaving 15 bases between the germline ends. The length of the CDR3 is 16 residues. Germline V gene lookup returns CDR1 SGDLS and CDR2 YYNGEE.